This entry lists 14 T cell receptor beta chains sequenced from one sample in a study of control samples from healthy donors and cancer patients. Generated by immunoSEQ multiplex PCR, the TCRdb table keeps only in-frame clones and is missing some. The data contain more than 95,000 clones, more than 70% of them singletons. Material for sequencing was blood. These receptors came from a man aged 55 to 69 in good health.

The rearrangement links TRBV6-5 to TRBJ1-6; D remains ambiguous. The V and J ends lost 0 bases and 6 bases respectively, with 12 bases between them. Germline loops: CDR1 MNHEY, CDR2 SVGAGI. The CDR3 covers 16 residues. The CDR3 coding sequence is TGTGCCAGCAGTTACTCTTTTCTCCGATCTAATTCACCCCTCCACTTT. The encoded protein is CASSYSFLRSNSPLHF.

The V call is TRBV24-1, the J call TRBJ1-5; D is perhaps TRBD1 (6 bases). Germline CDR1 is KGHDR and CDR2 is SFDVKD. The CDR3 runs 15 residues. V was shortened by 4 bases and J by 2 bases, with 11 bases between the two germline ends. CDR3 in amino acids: CATSEGQMGNQPQHF. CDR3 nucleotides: TGTGCCACCAGTGAAGGACAGATGGGCAATCAGCCCCAGCATTTT.

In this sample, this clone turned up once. CDR3 region: CATSRGTLSTDTQYF. The DNA of the CDR3 is TGTGCCACCAGCCGAGGGACATTAAGCACAGATACGCAGTATTTT. The V call is TRBV24-1, the J call TRBJ2-3; D may be TRBD1 (6 bases). Germline V gene data show CDR1 as KGHDR and CDR2 as SFDVKD. V lost 7 bases and J lost 0, with 13 bases in between. This CDR3 contains 15 residues.

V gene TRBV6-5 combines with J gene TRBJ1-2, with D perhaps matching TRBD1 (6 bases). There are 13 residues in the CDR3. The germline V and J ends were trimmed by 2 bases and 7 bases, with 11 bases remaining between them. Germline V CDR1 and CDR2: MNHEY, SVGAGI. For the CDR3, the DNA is TGTGCCAGCAGTTACGGGGGGGCGGGTGGCTACACCTTC. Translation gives CASSYGGAGGYTF.

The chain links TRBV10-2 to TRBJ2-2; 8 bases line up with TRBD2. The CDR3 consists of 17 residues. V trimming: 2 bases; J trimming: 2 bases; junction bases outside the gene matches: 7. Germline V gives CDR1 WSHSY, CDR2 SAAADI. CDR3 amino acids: CASSEKRGPFNTGELFF. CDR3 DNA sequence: TGCGCCAGCAGTGAGAAGCGGGGGCCTTTCAACACCGGGGAGCTGTTTTTT.

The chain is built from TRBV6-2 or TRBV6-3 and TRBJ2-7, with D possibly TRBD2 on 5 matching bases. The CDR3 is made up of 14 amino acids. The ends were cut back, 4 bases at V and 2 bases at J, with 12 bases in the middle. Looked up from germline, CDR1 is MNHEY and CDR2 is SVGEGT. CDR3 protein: CASSSAGQAYEQYF. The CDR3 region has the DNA TGTGCCAGCAGTTCTGCGGGCCAGGCCTACGAGCAGTACTTC.

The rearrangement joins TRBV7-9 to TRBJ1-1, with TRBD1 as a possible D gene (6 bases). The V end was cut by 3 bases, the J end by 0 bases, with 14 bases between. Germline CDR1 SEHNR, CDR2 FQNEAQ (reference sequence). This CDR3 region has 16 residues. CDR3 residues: CASSLEGVGMNTEAFF. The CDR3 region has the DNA TGTGCCAGCAGCTTGGAGGGGGTTGGGATGAACACTGAAGCTTTCTTT.

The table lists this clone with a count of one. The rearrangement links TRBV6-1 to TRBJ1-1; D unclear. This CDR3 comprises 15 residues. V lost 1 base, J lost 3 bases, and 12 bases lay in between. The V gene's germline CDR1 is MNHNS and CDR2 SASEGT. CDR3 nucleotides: TGTGCCAGCAGTGAAGGCGTCAGGAGTTACACTGAAGCTTTCTTT. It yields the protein CASSEGVRSYTEAFF.

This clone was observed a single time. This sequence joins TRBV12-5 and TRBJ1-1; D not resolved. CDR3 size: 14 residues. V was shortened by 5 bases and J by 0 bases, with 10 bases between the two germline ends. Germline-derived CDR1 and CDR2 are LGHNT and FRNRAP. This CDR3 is CASGRFGMNTEAFF. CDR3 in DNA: TGTGCTAGTGGTCGCTTCGGAATGAACACTGAAGCTTTCTTT.

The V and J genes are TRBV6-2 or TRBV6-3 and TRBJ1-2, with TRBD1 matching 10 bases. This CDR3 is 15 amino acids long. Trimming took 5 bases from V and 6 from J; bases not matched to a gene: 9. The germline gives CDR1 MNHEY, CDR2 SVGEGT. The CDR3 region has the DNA TGTGCCAGCAGTGATCCGGGACAGGGGATAAATGGCTACACCTTC. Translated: CASSDPGQGINGYTF.

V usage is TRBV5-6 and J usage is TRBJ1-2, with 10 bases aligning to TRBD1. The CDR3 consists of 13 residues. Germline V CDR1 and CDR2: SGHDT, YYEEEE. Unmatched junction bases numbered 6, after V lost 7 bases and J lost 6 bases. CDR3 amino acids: CASGLGTGDGYTF. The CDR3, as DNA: TGTGCCAGCGGGTTAGGGACAGGGGATGGCTACACCTTC. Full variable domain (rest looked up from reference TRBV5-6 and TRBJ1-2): DAGVTQSPTHLIKTRGQQVTLRCSPKSGHDTVSWYQQALGQGPQFIFQYYEEEERQRGNFPDRFSGHQFPNYSSELNVNALLLGDSALYLCASGLGTGDGYTFGSGTRLTVV.

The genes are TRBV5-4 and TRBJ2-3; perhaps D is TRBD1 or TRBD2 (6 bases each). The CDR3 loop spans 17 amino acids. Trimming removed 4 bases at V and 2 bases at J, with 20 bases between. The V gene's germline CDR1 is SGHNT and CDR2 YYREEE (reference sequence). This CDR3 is CASSLQRGAGPTDTQYF. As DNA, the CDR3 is TGTGCCAGCAGCCTTCAGAGGGGGGCAGGTCCCACAGATACGCAGTATTTT.

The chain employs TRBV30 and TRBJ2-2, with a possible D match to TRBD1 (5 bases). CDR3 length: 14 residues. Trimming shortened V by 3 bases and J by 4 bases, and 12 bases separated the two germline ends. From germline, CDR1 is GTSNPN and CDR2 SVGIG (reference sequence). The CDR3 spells CAWRGEVSTGELFF. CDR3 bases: TGTGCCTGGAGAGGGGAAGTATCCACCGGGGAGCTGTTTTTT.

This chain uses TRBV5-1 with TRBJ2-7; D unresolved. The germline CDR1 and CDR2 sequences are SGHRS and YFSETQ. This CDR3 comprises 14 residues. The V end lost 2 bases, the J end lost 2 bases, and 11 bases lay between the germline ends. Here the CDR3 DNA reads TGCGCCAGCAGCTTCGGTCGCCAGACCTACGAGCAGTACTTC. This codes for CASSFGRQTYEQYF.